This T cell receptor beta chain comes out of a study of shared T cell receptors in the human thymus. TCRdb's table, derived via immunoSEQ multiplex PCR, lists solely in-frame clones and lacks some. The sample includes hundreds of thousands of clones, 78% of them seen just once. This clone was seen a few times. This CDR3 spans 15 amino acids. These sequences were also reported in another study, on human thymus T cells. From that paper: Immunologically healthy infants in Finland undergoing congenital heart defect surgery were the donors. V and J genes seemed to be used with bias in thymic and blood repertoires.

This TCR came from a boy under two years old with a congenital heart defect. This chain connects TRBV21-1 to TRBJ2-7; TRBD2, the table's D call, lacks a check against the DNA. TRBV21-1 is assigned pseudogene status. Sequenced sample: thymocytes. The CDR3 DNA reads TGTGCCAGCAGCAAAGAACCGACTAGCGGGTGCGAGCAGTACTTC. This encodes CASSKEPTSGCEQYF.